These T cell receptor beta chains were read from a single sample in a study of CD8+ T cells in alopecia areata. Method: immunoSEQ multiplex PCR; TCRdb's copy keeps in-frame clones and lacks some. Among tens of thousands of clones listed, about three quarters were seen once. Sequences were derived from CD8+ T cells sorted from blood, sampled at week 44, from a patient treated with tofacitinib. These receptors all stem from a human donor with alopecia areata. CDR3s include the opening cysteine and the closing phenylalanine or tryptophan. The size field is filled for only some rows; it gives once, few, many or a size class.

CDR3 protein,clone size,V gene,J gene
CASSLGQVEQYF,few,TRBV7-9,TRBJ2-7
CASSPWGEYTDTQYF,once,TRBV7-6,TRBJ2-3
CASSRERTGPFYEQYF,.,TRBV4-3,TRBJ2-7
CASSSDRAGYTF,few,TRBV10-2,TRBJ1-2
CASSPFLGQSPYGYTF,.,TRBV4-1,TRBJ1-2
CASSVGWRGTEETQYF,.,TRBV9,TRBJ2-5
CASSTRLDRRYEQYF,.,TRBV6-5,TRBJ2-7
CAISEDGFTQYF,.,TRBV10-3,TRBJ2-3
CASSPGDSYEQYF,.,TRBV9,TRBJ2-7
CASSLTGGKYEQYF,few,TRBV11-2,TRBJ2-7
CASSPRVSDPPAYYEQYF,.,TRBV28,TRBJ2-7
CASSLDSLTDTQYF,.,TRBV7-7,TRBJ2-3
CASSSRGRAHTDTQYF,once,TRBV11-2,TRBJ2-3
CASIMEDTQYF,.,TRBV6-5,TRBJ2-3
CASSAVGRDTQYF,few,TRBV7-7,TRBJ2-3
CSVIAGNYEQYF,.,TRBV29-1,TRBJ2-7
CASSDRGADYGYTF,.,TRBV25-1,TRBJ1-2
CASSLGGIVNTGELFF,.,TRBV7-9,TRBJ2-2
CSVEGPGGLDTEAFF,.,TRBV29-1,TRBJ1-1
CSVWGTGRNTGELFF,.,TRBV29-1,TRBJ2-2
CASTTGEQGTQYF,.,TRBV5-6,TRBJ2-5
CASGGSGIDNEQFF,few,TRBV7-9,TRBJ2-1
CASSPGDWQGSYEQYF,.,TRBV14,TRBJ2-7
CAWNRRNYGYTF,.,TRBV30,TRBJ1-2
CASSQDSIYEQYF,.,TRBV14,TRBJ2-7
CATSREADEQFF,.,TRBV15,TRBJ2-1
CASTVGQGDEQYF,few,TRBV6-1,TRBJ2-7
CASSQDAGGPYEQYF,.,TRBV4-3,TRBJ2-7
CASNEHQGLNTEAFF,.,TRBV2,TRBJ1-1
CAWSRTGSGGYTF,.,TRBV30,TRBJ1-2
CASSVDRDYQPQHF,.,TRBV27,TRBJ1-5
CASSPERTGHEQFF,.,TRBV18,TRBJ2-1
CATGPGTTYYNEQFF,.,TRBV19,TRBJ2-1
CASSRRSGANVLTF,.,TRBV19,TRBJ2-6
CASSQDLIGASNYGYTF,.,TRBV4-2,TRBJ1-2
CASSQAPLRDTEAFF,.,TRBV4-3,TRBJ1-1
CASSVEGRLNTEAFF,.,TRBV9,TRBJ1-1
CASSWTGSYEQYF,once,TRBV27,TRBJ2-7
CASLDARMNTEAFF,.,TRBV19,TRBJ1-1
CASSTPGLASDTQYF,.,TRBV9,TRBJ2-3
CASSQDMTVGYGYTF,few,TRBV4-3,TRBJ1-2
CASSVGGNYTF,.,TRBV9,TRBJ1-2
CASSSTGTNEAFF,.,TRBV13,TRBJ1-1
CASSVIQPTGGRETQYF,.,TRBV7-9,TRBJ2-5
CASSLGGAVVGYTF,.,TRBV7-9,TRBJ1-2
CASSPMDEAIEAFF,.,TRBV7-9,TRBJ1-1
CASSLSGTAQETQYF,few,TRBV6-5,TRBJ2-5
CATSTSGTGFYEQYF,.,TRBV15,TRBJ2-7
CASSLGGSWDEQYF,large,TRBV7-2,TRBJ2-7
CASSLGGPGYEQYF,.,TRBV5-1,TRBJ2-7